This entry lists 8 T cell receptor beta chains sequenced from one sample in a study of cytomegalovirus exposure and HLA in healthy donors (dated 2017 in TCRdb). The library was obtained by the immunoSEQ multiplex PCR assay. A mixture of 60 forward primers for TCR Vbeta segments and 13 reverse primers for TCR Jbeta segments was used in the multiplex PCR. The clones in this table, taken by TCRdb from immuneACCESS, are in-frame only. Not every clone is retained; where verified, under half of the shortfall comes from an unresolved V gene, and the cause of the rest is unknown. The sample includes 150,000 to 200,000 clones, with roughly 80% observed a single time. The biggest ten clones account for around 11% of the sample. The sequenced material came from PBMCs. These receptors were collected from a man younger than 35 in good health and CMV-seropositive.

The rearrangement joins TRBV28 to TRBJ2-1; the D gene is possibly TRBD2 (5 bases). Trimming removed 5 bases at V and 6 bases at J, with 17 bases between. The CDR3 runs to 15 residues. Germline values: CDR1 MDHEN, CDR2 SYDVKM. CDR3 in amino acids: CASSPSGRTGNEQFF. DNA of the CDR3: TGTGCCAGCAGTCCGTCCGGTCGGACTGGCAATGAGCAGTTCTTC.

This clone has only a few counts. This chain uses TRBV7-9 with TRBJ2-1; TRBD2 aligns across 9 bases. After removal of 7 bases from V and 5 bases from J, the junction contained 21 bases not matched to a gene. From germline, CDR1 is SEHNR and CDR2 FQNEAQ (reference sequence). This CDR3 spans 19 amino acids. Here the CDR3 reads CASNPPLYRTSESNNEQFF. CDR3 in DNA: TGTGCCAGCAACCCACCCCTTTACCGGACTAGCGAGTCCAACAATGAGCAGTTCTTC.

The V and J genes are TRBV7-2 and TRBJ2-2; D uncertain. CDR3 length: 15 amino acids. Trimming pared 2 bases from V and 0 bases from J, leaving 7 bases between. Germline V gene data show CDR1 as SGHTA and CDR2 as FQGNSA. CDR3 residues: CASSLLSSNTGELFF. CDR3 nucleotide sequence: TGTGCCAGCAGCTTATTAAGCTCGAACACCGGGGAGCTGTTTTTT.

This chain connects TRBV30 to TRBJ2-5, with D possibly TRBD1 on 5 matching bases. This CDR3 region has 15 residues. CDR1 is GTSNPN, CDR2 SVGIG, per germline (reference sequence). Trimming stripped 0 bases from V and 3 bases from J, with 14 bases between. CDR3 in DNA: TGTGCCTGGAGTGTAGGGGCGAAGATAGAAGAGACCCAGTACTTC. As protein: CAWSVGAKIEETQYF.

The CDR3 sequence is CASSVGQFTGELFF. CDR3 DNA sequence: TGTGCCAGCAGCGTAGGGCAGTTCACCGGGGAGCTGTTTTTT. The gene calls are TRBV9 and TRBJ2-2; D gene ambiguous. CDR3 size: 14 residues. Trimming pared 0 bases from V and 4 bases from J, leaving 7 bases between. Germline CDR1 and CDR2: SGDLS and YYNGEE.

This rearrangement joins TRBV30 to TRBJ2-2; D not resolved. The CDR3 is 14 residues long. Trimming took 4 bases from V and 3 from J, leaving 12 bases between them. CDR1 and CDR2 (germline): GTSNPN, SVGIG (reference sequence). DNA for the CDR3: TGTGCCTGGAAAACGTTAGCAGACACCGGGGAGCTGTTTTTT. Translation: CAWKTLADTGELFF.

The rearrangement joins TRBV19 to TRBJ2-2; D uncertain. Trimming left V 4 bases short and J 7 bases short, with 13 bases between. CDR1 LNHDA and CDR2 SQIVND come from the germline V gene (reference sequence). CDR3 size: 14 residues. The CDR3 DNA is TGTGCCAGTAGTACACGACGCGGTGTCGGGGAGCTGTTTTTT. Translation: CASSTRRGVGELFF.

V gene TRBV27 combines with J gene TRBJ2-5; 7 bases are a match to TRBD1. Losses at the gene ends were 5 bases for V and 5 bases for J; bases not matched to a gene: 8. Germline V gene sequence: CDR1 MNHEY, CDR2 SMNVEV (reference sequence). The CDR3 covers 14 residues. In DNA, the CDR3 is TGTGCCAGCAGTAACAGGGGTGTAGGGGAGACCCAGTACTTC. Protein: CASSNRGVGETQYF.